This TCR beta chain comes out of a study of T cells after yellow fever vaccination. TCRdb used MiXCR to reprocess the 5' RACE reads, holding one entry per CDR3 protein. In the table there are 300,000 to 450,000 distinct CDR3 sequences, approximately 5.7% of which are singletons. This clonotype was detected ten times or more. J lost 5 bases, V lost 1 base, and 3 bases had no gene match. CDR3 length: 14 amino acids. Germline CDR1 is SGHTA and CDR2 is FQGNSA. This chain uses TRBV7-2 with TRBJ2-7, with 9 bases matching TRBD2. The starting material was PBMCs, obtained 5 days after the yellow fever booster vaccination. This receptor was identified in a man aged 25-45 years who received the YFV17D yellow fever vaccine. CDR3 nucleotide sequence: TGTGCCAGCAGCTTAGATAGCGGGAGTAACGAGCAGTACTTC. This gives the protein CASSLDSGSNEQYF.